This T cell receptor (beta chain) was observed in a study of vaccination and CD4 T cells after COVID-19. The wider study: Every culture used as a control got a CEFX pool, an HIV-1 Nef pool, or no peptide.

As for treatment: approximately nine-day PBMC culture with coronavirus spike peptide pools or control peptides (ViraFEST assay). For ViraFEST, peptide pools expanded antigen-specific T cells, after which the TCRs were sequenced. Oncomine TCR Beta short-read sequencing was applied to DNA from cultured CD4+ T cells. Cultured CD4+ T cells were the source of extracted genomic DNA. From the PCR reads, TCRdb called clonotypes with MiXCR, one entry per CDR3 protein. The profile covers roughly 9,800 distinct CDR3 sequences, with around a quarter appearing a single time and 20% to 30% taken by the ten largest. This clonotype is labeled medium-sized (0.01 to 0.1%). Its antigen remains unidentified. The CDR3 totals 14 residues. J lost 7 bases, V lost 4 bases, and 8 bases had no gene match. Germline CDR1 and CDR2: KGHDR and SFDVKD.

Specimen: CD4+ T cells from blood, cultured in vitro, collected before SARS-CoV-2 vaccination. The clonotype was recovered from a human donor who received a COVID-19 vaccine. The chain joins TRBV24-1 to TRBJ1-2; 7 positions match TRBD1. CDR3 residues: CATSDLDRVGGYTF. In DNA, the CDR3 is TGTGCCACCAGTGACCTTGACAGGGTGGGTGGCTACACCTTC.